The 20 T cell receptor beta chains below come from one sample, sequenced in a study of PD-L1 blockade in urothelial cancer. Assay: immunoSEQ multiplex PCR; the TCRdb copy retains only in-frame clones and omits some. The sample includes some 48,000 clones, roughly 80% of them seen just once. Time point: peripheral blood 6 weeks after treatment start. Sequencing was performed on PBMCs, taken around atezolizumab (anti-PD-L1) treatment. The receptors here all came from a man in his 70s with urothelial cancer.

In nucleotides, the CDR3 is TGTGCCAGTAGTCCCTGGACAGGGGACTTTCAAGAGCAGTACTTC. It specifies CASSPWTGDFQEQYF. The rearrangement uses TRBV19 and TRBJ2-7; 9 positions match TRBD1. The V gene's germline CDR1 is LNHDA and CDR2 SQIVND (reference sequence). V was clipped by 5 bases and J by 7 bases; unmatched bases: 12. The CDR3 is made up of 15 amino acids.

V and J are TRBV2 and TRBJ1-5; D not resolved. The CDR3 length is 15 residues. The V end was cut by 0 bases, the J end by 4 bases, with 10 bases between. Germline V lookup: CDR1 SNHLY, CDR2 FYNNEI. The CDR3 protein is CASSEATGGNQPQHF. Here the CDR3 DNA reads TGTGCCAGCAGTGAAGCGACGGGCGGGAATCAGCCCCAGCATTTT.

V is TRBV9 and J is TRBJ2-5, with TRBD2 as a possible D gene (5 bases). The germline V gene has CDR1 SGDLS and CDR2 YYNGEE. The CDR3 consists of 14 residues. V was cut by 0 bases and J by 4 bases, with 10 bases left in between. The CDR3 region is CASSVGASRETQYF. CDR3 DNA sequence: TGTGCCAGCAGCGTAGGGGCTAGCCGAGAGACCCAGTACTTC.

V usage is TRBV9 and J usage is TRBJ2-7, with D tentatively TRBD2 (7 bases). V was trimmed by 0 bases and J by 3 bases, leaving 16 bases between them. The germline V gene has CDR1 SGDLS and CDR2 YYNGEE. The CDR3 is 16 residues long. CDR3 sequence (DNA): TGTGCCAGCAGCGTAGCACGGGGGGCTTCGATCTACGAGCAGTACTTC. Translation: CASSVARGASIYEQYF.

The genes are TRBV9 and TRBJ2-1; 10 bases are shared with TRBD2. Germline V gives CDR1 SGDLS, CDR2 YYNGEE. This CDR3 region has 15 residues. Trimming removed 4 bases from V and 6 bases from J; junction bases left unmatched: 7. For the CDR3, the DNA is TGTGCCAGCAGCTTCAGACTAGCGGGCCCCAATGAGCAGTTCTTC. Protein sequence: CASSFRLAGPNEQFF.

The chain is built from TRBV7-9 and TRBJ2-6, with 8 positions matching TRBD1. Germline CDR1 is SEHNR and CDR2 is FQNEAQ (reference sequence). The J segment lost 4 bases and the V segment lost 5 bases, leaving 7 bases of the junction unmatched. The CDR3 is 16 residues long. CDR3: CASSRAGGGGANVLTF. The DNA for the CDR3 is TGTGCCAGCAGCCGGGCAGGGGGCGGCGGGGCCAACGTCCTGACTTTC.

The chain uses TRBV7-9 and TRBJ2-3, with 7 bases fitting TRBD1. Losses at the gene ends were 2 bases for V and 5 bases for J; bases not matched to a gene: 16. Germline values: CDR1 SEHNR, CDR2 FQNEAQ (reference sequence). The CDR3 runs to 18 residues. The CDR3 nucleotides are TGTGCCAGCAGCTTATCGGTTCAGAGACAGGGATTACGAGATACGCAGTATTTT. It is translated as CASSLSVQRQGLRDTQYF. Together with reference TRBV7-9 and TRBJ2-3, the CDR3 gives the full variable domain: DTGVSQNPRHKITKRGQNVTFRCDPISEHNRLYWYRQTLGQGPEFLTYFQNEAQLEKSRLLSDRFSAERPKGSFSTLEIQRTEQGDSAMYLCASSLSVQRQGLRDTQYFGPGTRLTVL.

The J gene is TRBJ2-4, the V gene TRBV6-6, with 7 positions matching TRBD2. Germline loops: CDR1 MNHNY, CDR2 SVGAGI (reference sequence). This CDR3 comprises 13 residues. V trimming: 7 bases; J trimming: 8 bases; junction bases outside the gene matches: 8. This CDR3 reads CASIPSGRDIQYF. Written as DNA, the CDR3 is TGTGCCAGCATCCCCTCGGGGAGGGACATTCAGTACTTC.

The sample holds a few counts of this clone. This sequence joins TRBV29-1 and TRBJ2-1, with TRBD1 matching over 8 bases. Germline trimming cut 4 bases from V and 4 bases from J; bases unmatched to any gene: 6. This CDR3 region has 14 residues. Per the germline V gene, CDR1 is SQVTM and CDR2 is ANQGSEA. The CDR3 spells CSVGRGQGYNEQFF. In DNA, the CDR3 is TGCAGCGTTGGGAGAGGACAGGGTTACAATGAGCAGTTCTTC.

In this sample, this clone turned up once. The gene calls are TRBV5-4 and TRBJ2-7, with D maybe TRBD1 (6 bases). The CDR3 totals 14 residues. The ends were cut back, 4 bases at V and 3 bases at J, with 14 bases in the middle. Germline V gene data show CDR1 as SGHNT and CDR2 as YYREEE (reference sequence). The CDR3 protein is CASSRGQNFYEQYF. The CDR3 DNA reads TGTGCCAGCAGCCGAGGACAGAACTTCTACGAGCAGTACTTC.

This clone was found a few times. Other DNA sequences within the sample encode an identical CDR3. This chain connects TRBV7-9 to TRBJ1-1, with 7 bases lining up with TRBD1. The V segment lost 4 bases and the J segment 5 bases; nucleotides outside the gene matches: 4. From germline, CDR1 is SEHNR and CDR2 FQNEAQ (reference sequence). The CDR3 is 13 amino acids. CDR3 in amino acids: CASSSGTATEAFF. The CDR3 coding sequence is TGTGCCAGCAGCTCCGGGACAGCTACTGAAGCTTTCTTT.

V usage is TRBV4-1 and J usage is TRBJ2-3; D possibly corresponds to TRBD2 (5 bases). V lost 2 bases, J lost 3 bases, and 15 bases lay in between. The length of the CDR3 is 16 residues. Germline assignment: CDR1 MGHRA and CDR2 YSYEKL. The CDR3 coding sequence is TGCGCCAGCAGCCAACCCCGGGATAAGGGTACAGATACGCAGTATTTT. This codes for CASSQPRDKGTDTQYF.

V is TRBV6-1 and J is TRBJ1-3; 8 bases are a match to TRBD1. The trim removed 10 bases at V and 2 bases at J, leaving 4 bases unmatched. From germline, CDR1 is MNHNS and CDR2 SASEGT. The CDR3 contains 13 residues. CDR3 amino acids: CATWTGTGNTIYF. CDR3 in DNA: TGTGCCACCTGGACAGGGACTGGAAACACCATATATTTT.

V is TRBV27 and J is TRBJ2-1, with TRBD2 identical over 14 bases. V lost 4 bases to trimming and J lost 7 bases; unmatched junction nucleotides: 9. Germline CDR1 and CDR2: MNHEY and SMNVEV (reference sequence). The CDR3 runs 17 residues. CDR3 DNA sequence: TGTGCCAGCAGTTCGACATTGGGACTAGCGGGAGTTAATGAGCAGTTCTTC. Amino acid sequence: CASSSTLGLAGVNEQFF.

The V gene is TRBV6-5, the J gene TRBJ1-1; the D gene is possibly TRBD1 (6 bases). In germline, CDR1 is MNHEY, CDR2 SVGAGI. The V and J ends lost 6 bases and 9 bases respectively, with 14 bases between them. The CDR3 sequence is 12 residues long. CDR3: CASSHSGTQAFF. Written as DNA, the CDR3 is TGTGCCAGCAGCCACTCCGGGACACAAGCTTTCTTT.

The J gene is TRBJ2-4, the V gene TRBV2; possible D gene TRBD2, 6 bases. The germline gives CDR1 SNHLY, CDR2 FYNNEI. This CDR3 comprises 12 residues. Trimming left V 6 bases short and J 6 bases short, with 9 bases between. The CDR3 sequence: CASRWDSNIQYF. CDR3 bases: TGTGCCAGCAGATGGGACTCAAACATTCAGTACTTC.

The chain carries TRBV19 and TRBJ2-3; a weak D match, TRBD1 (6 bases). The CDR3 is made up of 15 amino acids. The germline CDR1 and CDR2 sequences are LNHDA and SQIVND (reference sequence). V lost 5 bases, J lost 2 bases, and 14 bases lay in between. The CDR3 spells CASSLRTDLTDTQYF. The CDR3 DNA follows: TGTGCCAGTAGTCTCCGGACAGATCTCACAGATACGCAGTATTTT.

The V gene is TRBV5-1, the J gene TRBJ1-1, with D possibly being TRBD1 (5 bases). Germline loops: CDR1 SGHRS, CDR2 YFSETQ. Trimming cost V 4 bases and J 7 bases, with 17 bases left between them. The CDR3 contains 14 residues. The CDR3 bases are TGCGCCAGCAGCAAGACAGTTGGGAGGGATGAAGCTTTCTTT. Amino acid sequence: CASSKTVGRDEAFF. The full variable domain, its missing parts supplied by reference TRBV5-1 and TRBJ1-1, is KAGVTQTPRYLIKTRGQQVTLSCSPISGHRSVSWYQQTPGQGLQFLFEYFSETQRNKGNFPGRFSGRQFSNSRSEMNVSTLELGDSALYLCASSKTVGRDEAFFGQGTRLTVV.

Here the CDR3 reads CASSLGSETQYF. Here the CDR3 DNA reads TGTGCCAGCAGCTTAGGTTCTGAGACCCAGTACTTC. V and J are TRBV7-9 and TRBJ2-5; D gene uncertain. V was trimmed by 1 base and J by 5 bases, leaving 5 bases between them. Germline values: CDR1 SEHNR, CDR2 FQNEAQ (reference sequence). This CDR3 is built from 12 residues.

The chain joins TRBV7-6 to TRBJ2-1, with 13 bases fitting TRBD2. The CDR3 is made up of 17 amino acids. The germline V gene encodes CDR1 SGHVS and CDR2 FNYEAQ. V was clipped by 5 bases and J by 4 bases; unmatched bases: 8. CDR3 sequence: CASSKLAGGPGYNEQFF. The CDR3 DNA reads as TGTGCCAGCAGCAAACTAGCGGGAGGGCCGGGATACAATGAGCAGTTCTTC.